The TCR beta chain under discussion was sequenced for a study of shared clonotypes between healthy human individuals. TCRdb's copy holds only in-frame clones and misses some; the assay was immunoSEQ multiplex PCR. The sample yields some 2,100,000 clones, approximately 94% seen once. In the case of this clone: Its antigen is not known.

None of the donors, who were healthy HIV-negative adults, had recently had acute infections or vaccinations. Germline values: CDR1 MNHEY, CDR2 SMNVEV (reference sequence). The CDR3 covers 15 residues. J lost 11 bases, V lost 5 bases, and 7 bases had no gene match. Study-wide results and limits: Generation of non-shared clonotypes was less probable than generation of clonotypes shared by all four donors. Limitation of the genetic and exposure-history diversity represented came from the few donors. Large sequencing depth failed to make sorted-subset sequencing complete, rarefaction showed.

The sequencing sample was made of naive CD4+ T cells sorted from blood. Subset defined: CD45RA+ positively selected. The clonotype originates from a man between 18 and 29 years old in good health. The rearrangement links TRBV27 to TRBJ1-6; 12 positions match TRBD1. The CDR3 spells CASSPYRDRGPPLHF. Here the CDR3 DNA reads TGTGCCAGCAGTCCTTACCGGGACAGGGGGCCACCCCTCCACTTT.